What follows describes a single T cell receptor beta chain. This record belongs to a study of early T cells in non-severe SARS-CoV-2 infection. Looking at the study overall: Investigators sequenced bulk RNA drawn from unsorted whole blood, and chains remained unpaired.

Germline-derived CDR1 and CDR2 are MNHEY and SMNVEV (reference sequence). This CDR3 contains 13 residues. Trimming stripped 5 bases from V and 8 bases from J, with 14 bases between. TCRdb re-derived calls from the 5' RACE reads in MiXCR, one entry per CDR3 protein. The table lists 45,000 or so distinct CDR3 sequences, 5.5% to 7.5% of them singletons. The chain joins TRBV27 to TRBJ2-3; D uncertain. The receptor's source is an adult who was a healthcare worker with PCR-confirmed SARS-CoV-2 infection or an uninfected control (not recorded which). The sequenced sample consisted of whole blood. The CDR3 DNA reads as TGTGCCAGCAGTCCCTCCCAGTCGAGTACGCAGTATTTT. Translating it yields CASSPSQSSTQYF.